One sample yielded the 2 T cell receptor beta chains listed below, sequenced in a study of blood T cell repertoires in COVID-19. Sequencing used immunoSEQ multiplex PCR; TCRdb keeps in-frame clones, though not all of them. The data hold about 33,000 clones, with approximately 80% observed a single time. Material for sequencing was peripheral blood. Receptors were obtained from a human donor in a cohort sampled during active COVID-19.

The chain couples TRBV29-1 to TRBJ1-1; possible D gene TRBD1, 6 bases. The germline V gene encodes CDR1 SQVTM and CDR2 ANQGSEA. CDR3 size: 11 residues. Trimming cost V 3 bases and J 4 bases, with 6 bases left between them. The CDR3 nucleotides read TGCAGCGTTGACAGGGGCACTGAAGCTTTCTTT. Its translation is CSVDRGTEAFF.

The chain couples TRBV5-1 to TRBJ2-2, with D possibly matching TRBD1 (6 bases). This CDR3 has 16 amino acids. Germline CDR1 reads SGHRS; CDR2 reads YFSETQ. V was clipped by 0 bases and J by 4 bases, with 13 bases between them. The CDR3 reads CASSLGGPLSTGELFF. CDR3 bases: TGCGCCAGCAGCTTGGGGGGGCCCTTGAGCACCGGGGAGCTGTTTTTT.